Following are 11 T cell receptor beta chains from one sample sequenced in a study of graft-versus-host responses after intestinal transplantation. The antigens of these receptors remain unknown. Sequenced by immunoSEQ multiplex PCR; TCRdb stores in-frame clones only, minus some. The data contain about 88,000 clones, less than 95% of them seen just once; the ten biggest clones take up approximately 0.35%. The specimen comprised unstimulated CD4+ T cells sorted from spleen or lymph node cells, sampled before transplant. Receptor source: a human donor who was the organ donor for an intestinal transplant.

The CDR3 region has the DNA TGTGCCAGCAGTTGGAGTAGCTATAGCAATCAGCCCCAGCATTTT. Translated: CASSWSSYSNQPQHF. This chain links TRBV27 with TRBJ1-5; no clear D. The germline CDR1 and CDR2 sequences are MNHEY and SMNVEV (reference sequence). Trimming removed 4 bases at V and 0 bases at J, with 10 bases between. The length of the CDR3 is 15 residues.

This chain connects TRBV2 to TRBJ2-3; 9 nucleotides line up with TRBD2. V was clipped by 2 bases and J by 6 bases; unmatched bases: 12. The CDR3 extends over 17 amino acids. In germline, CDR1 is SNHLY, CDR2 FYNNEI. The CDR3 sequence: CASSEMILAGRRDTQYF. In nucleotides, the CDR3 is TGTGCCAGCAGTGAAATGATCCTAGCGGGGAGAAGGGATACGCAGTATTTT.

As DNA, the CDR3 is TGCAGCGGGGGGGACCGGAGCTCCTACAATGAGCAGTTCTTC. Residues: CSGGDRSSYNEQFF. V gene TRBV29-1 combines with J gene TRBJ2-1; weak D call: TRBD2 (6 bases). Germline V lookup: CDR1 SQVTM, CDR2 ANQGSEA. This CDR3 is built from 14 residues. V gave up 7 bases and J gave up 0 bases, with 13 bases separating them.

V is TRBV5-4 and J is TRBJ1-1, with 8 bases fitting TRBD1. The CDR3 is 15 residues long. Germline V gene data show CDR1 as SGHNT and CDR2 as YYREEE (reference sequence). The junction had 5 bases not matched to a gene; V was cut back by 0 bases and J by 4 bases. CDR3 region: CASSLAGGGGTEAFF. The CDR3 DNA sequence: TGTGCCAGCAGCTTGGCAGGGGGCGGCGGCACTGAAGCTTTCTTT.

This clone was seen a handful of times. This sequence joins TRBV19 and TRBJ1-1, with TRBD1 identical over 8 bases. There are 17 residues in the CDR3. Germline loops: CDR1 LNHDA, CDR2 SQIVND (reference sequence). V was pared by 1 base and J by 4 bases, with 11 bases of the junction left unmatched. The CDR3 DNA sequence: TGTGCCAGTAGTATAGTCCCAGGACAGGGAAGTTCCACTGAAGCTTTCTTT. As protein: CASSIVPGQGSSTEAFF.

V is TRBV5-6 and J is TRBJ2-3, with D perhaps matching TRBD2 (6 bases). This CDR3 is built from 16 residues. Germline lookup yields CDR1 SGHDT and CDR2 YYEEEE. The V gene lost 4 bases and the J gene lost 2 bases, with 17 bases spanning the gap. CDR3 in DNA: TGTGCCAGCAGCCTACGAAGGGGACTCTTCACAGATACGCAGTATTTT. Protein sequence: CASSLRRGLFTDTQYF.

This clone occurred once. The gene calls are TRBV19 and TRBJ2-4; the D gene is possibly TRBD2 (5 bases). The CDR3 is 14 amino acids. Germline CDR1 reads LNHDA; CDR2 reads SQIVND (reference sequence). V was trimmed by 7 bases and J by 5 bases, leaving 15 bases between them. The CDR3 loop reads CASKFSRTENIQYF. The CDR3 DNA reads as TGTGCCAGTAAGTTCTCGAGGACTGAAAACATTCAGTACTTC.

The gene calls are TRBV7-9 and TRBJ2-2, with D maybe TRBD1 (6 bases). Trimming cost V 3 bases and J 3 bases, with 11 bases left between them. Germline V gives CDR1 SEHNR, CDR2 FQNEAQ (reference sequence). There are 15 residues in the CDR3. The CDR3 coding sequence is TGTGCCAGCAGCTTTCGCGCAGGGGACACCGGGGAGCTGTTTTTT. It translates to CASSFRAGDTGELFF.

V is TRBV14 and J is TRBJ2-5; possible D gene TRBD2, 6 bases. Germline loops: CDR1 SGHDN, CDR2 FVKESK. This CDR3 has 16 amino acids. Deletions cut 3 bases from V and 3 bases from J, with 17 bases between. CDR3 region: CASSQTPRGVKETQYF. CDR3 coding DNA: TGTGCCAGCAGCCAGACGCCCCGCGGGGTAAAAGAGACCCAGTACTTC.

The chain has TRBV27 and TRBJ2-3; 10 bases are shared with TRBD1. V lost 3 bases to trimming and J lost 2 bases; unmatched junction nucleotides: 14. Germline CDR1 MNHEY, CDR2 SMNVEV (reference sequence). The CDR3 is made up of 19 amino acids. CDR3 in DNA: TGTGCCAGCAGTTTTTGGCGTACGGGACAGGGGATCTTCACAGATACGCAGTATTTT. Translated, it gives CASSFWRTGQGIFTDTQYF.

The genes are TRBV19 and TRBJ1-5; 7 bases line up with TRBD1. From germline, CDR1 is LNHDA and CDR2 SQIVND (reference sequence). Germline trimming cut 7 bases from V and 4 bases from J; bases unmatched to any gene: 7. The CDR3 covers 14 residues. CDR3 nucleotides: TGTGCCAGTACCCAGGGACAGATTAATCAGCCCCAGCATTTT. It encodes CASTQGQINQPQHF.